The 8 T cell receptor beta chains reported below all come from one sample, sequenced in a study of cytomegalovirus exposure and HLA in healthy donors. The PCR was carried out with 60 Vbeta primers and 13 Jbeta primers. The repertoire was sequenced with immunoSEQ multiplex PCR; TCRdb's copy has only in-frame clones and lacks some. The table has fewer than 90,000 clones, around three quarters seen once; the top ten hold 1.1% to 1.5%. Sequenced sample: PBMCs. The source of these receptors is a male donor in good health and CMV-seronegative.

The chain employs TRBV6-4 and TRBJ1-1, with 7 bases lining up with TRBD1. The CDR3 contains 15 residues. The V segment lost 6 bases and the J segment 0 bases; nucleotides outside the gene matches: 7. Germline V lookup: CDR1 MRHNA, CDR2 SNTAGT. CDR3 in DNA: TGTGCCAGCAGACCCGGGACAGCAATGAACACTGAAGCTTTCTTT. This codes for CASRPGTAMNTEAFF.

The gene calls are TRBV10-3 and TRBJ1-1; D is uncertain. This CDR3 region has 13 residues. The germline V gene has CDR1 ENHRY and CDR2 SYGVKD. The V and J ends lost 5 bases and 0 bases respectively, with 7 bases between them. The CDR3 coding sequence is TGTGCCATCAGTTTGGCCCTGAACACTGAAGCTTTCTTT. Translated, it gives CAISLALNTEAFF.

This chain uses TRBV5-8 with TRBJ1-2, with 7 nucleotides matching TRBD1. V trimming: 4 bases; J trimming: 8 bases; junction bases outside the gene matches: 11. The CDR3 length is 14 residues. Germline V gene data show CDR1 as SGHTS and CDR2 as YDEGEE. DNA for the CDR3: TGTGCCAGCAGCCAATGGGGACAGCAAGGCGGCTACACCTTC. Translation gives CASSQWGQQGGYTF. Looking up the rest from reference TRBV5-8 and TRBJ1-2 gives the full variable domain: EAGVTQSPTHLIKTRGQQATLRCSPISGHTSVYWYQQALGLGLQFLLWYDEGEERNRGNFPPRFSGRQFPNYSSELNVNALELEDSALYLCASSQWGQQGGYTFGSGTRLTVV.

V is TRBV28 and J is TRBJ2-2, with D unresolved. Trimming removed 5 bases from V and 4 bases from J, with 8 bases in between. The CDR3 is made up of 13 amino acids. The germline V gene encodes CDR1 MDHEN and CDR2 SYDVKM. CDR3 DNA: TGTGCCAGCAGTCATGAGTCCACCGGGGAGCTGTTTTTT. Amino acids: CASSHESTGELFF.

This chain's CDR3 is CASSAPHLAYEQYF. The CDR3 coding sequence is TGTGCCAGCAGTGCGCCCCATTTGGCCTACGAGCAGTACTTC. V and J are TRBV27 and TRBJ2-7; D unclear. The CDR3 extends over 14 amino acids. Germline-derived CDR1 and CDR2 are MNHEY and SMNVEV (reference sequence). V dropped 5 bases and J dropped 2 bases, with 13 bases sitting between them.

V usage is TRBV27 and J usage is TRBJ2-7; D is possibly TRBD1 (5 bases). V dropped 2 bases and J dropped 5 bases, with 13 bases sitting between them. Germline assignment: CDR1 MNHEY and CDR2 SMNVEV (reference sequence). CDR3 size: 14 residues. The chain's CDR3 is CASSLRQGIDEQYF. In DNA form, the CDR3 reads TGTGCCAGCAGTTTAAGGCAGGGAATTGACGAGCAGTACTTC.

The genes are TRBV28 and TRBJ1-1; D ambiguous. The CDR3 extends over 14 amino acids. V gave up 4 bases and J gave up 1 base, with 10 bases separating them. Looked up from germline, CDR1 is MDHEN and CDR2 is SYDVKM. The CDR3 spells CASSYESPNTEAFF. CDR3 in DNA: TGTGCCAGCAGTTATGAGTCCCCGAACACTGAAGCTTTCTTT.

This clone appeared once. Germline is not matched at one junction end, which may reflect a read error. This chain uses TRBV5-4 with TRBJ1-1; perhaps TRBD1 as D (6 bases). This CDR3 is 12 amino acids long. Germline V gene sequence: CDR1 SGHNT, CDR2 YYREEE (reference sequence). As DNA, the CDR3 is TGTGACAGCAGCATACGACAGGCTGAAGCTTTCTTT. This codes for CDSSIRQAEAFF.